Below are 28 T cell receptor beta chains sequenced from a single sample in a study of cytomegalovirus exposure and HLA in healthy donors. The PCR used 60 Vbeta and 13 Jbeta primers. Method: immunoSEQ multiplex PCR; TCRdb's copy keeps in-frame clones and lacks some. Of approximately 100,000 clones listed, 65% to 80% are singletons. Source material: PBMCs. The source is a middle-aged woman in good health and CMV-seronegative.

The chain links TRBV4-1 to TRBJ2-3; a possible D gene is TRBD2 (6 bases). Germline assignment: CDR1 MGHRA and CDR2 YSYEKL. This CDR3 has 15 residues. V was pared by 2 bases and J by 2 bases, with 11 bases between. DNA of the CDR3: TGCGCCAGCAGCCAATCTGGGGGGTACACAGATACGCAGTATTTT. Translating gives CASSQSGGYTDTQYF.

This chain joins TRBV5-5 and TRBJ2-3; 14 nucleotides align to TRBD2. In germline, CDR1 is SGHKS, CDR2 YYEKEE (reference sequence). V lost 6 bases and J lost 5; bases outside the gene matches: 11. The CDR3 consists of 17 residues. The CDR3 sequence: CASNDPGLAGGGDTQYF. In nucleotides, the CDR3 is TGTGCCAGCAACGACCCCGGACTAGCGGGAGGAGGAGATACGCAGTATTTT.

This clone was seen more than once but under ten times. The chain uses TRBV5-1 and TRBJ2-7, with 11 bases aligning to TRBD2. CDR1 is SGHRS, CDR2 YFSETQ, per germline. The CDR3 extends over 13 amino acids. V shed 5 bases and J 4 bases; nucleotides not matched to a gene: 2. This CDR3 reads CASRLAGGYEQYF. CDR3 bases: TGCGCCAGCAGGCTAGCGGGAGGATACGAGCAGTACTTC.

The chain combines TRBV6-5 with TRBJ1-2; D is unresolved. CDR1 is MNHEY, CDR2 SVGAGI, per germline. V lost 6 bases to trimming and J lost 8 bases, with 10 bases between them. The CDR3 spans 11 residues. This CDR3 is CASSGGRGYTF. CDR3 sequence (DNA): TGTGCCAGCAGCGGCGGGAGGGGCTACACCTTC.

V usage is TRBV7-2 and J usage is TRBJ2-7; 7 nucleotides line up with TRBD1. The CDR3 is made up of 11 amino acids. Losses at the gene ends were 6 bases for V and 6 bases for J; bases not matched to a gene: 2. Germline V gene sequence: CDR1 SGHTA, CDR2 FQGNSA. Written as DNA, the CDR3 is TGTGCCAGCAGGACAGGGCGCGAGCAGTACTTC. It translates to CASRTGREQYF.

CDR3 nucleotides: TGTGCCAGCAGTTTATCCGTAGTCTCCTACGAGCAGTACTTC. Translating it yields CASSLSVVSYEQYF. The rearrangement uses TRBV27 and TRBJ2-7; D not resolved. Germline V gives CDR1 MNHEY, CDR2 SMNVEV (reference sequence). This CDR3 spans 14 amino acids. V was clipped by 0 bases and J by 0 bases, with 6 bases between them.

The chain joins TRBV5-1 to TRBJ2-3; TRBD2 matches at 9 bases. Germline CDR1 reads SGHRS; CDR2 reads YFSETQ. J gave up 2 bases and V 4 bases, and 14 bases lay outside the gene matches. CDR3 length: 18 residues. CDR3 residues: CASSPRSSGDYHTDTQYF. CDR3 bases: TGCGCCAGCAGCCCACGCTCTAGCGGGGACTACCACACAGATACGCAGTATTTT. Full variable domain (missing parts from reference TRBV5-1 and TRBJ2-3): KAGVTQTPRYLIKTRGQQVTLSCSPISGHRSVSWYQQTPGQGLQFLFEYFSETQRNKGNFPGRFSGRQFSNSRSEMNVSTLELGDSALYLCASSPRSSGDYHTDTQYFGPGTRLTVL.

The chain carries TRBV19 and TRBJ1-3; TRBD1 matches 7 bases. The CDR3 runs 16 residues. The V segment lost 4 bases and the J segment 0 bases; nucleotides outside the gene matches: 6. CDR1 is LNHDA and CDR2 is SQIVND in the germline V gene (reference sequence). CDR3 sequence (DNA): TGTGCCAGTAGTACGAGACAGGGACCCTCTGGAAACACCATATATTTT. Amino acids: CASSTRQGPSGNTIYF.

This chain connects TRBV19 to TRBJ2-3, with D hard to call. Germline CDR1 LNHDA, CDR2 SQIVND (reference sequence). The V end lost 5 bases, the J end lost 1 base, and 10 bases lay between the germline ends. CDR3 length: 14 residues. The CDR3, as DNA: TGTGCCAGTAGTCCTAACGATGGCACAGATACGCAGTATTTT. It translates to CASSPNDGTDTQYF.

V gene TRBV11-3 combines with J gene TRBJ2-2; TRBD1 aligns across 11 bases. The ends lost 5 bases at V and 2 bases at J; junction bases unmatched: 7. This CDR3 contains 17 residues. Germline-derived CDR1 and CDR2 are SGHNT and YENEEA. As DNA, the CDR3 is TGTGCCAGCAGCCCTGGACAGGGGGCGGTTAACACCGGGGAGCTGTTTTTT. Amino acid sequence: CASSPGQGAVNTGELFF.

The chain joins TRBV27 to TRBJ2-7; TRBD2 aligns across 7 bases. The CDR3 runs 14 residues. J lost 7 bases, V lost 6 bases, and 12 bases had no gene match. Germline CDR1 is MNHEY and CDR2 is SMNVEV (reference sequence). The CDR3 coding sequence is TGTGCCAGCAGCCGTCGGACTAGTCGTAGGGAGCAGTACTTC. Its protein is CASSRRTSRREQYF.

The chain links TRBV21-1 to TRBJ2-7; the D segment call TRBD2 is taken from the table without a DNA check. TRBV21-1 is annotated as a pseudogene. The CDR3 is made up of 14 amino acids. CDR3 in amino acids: CATYHRLLNYEQYF. The CDR3 region has the DNA TGTGCCACCTACCACAGACTATTGAACTACGAGCAGTACTTC.

This chain connects TRBV13 to TRBJ2-1, with a possible D match to TRBD2 (5 bases). The CDR3 runs to 13 residues. In germline, CDR1 is PRHDT, CDR2 FYEKMQ (reference sequence). The V and J ends lost 5 bases and 9 bases respectively, with 14 bases between them. CDR3 coding DNA: TGTGCCAGCAGCCGTTCTAGAGGGAGTGAGCAGTTCTTC. Translation: CASSRSRGSEQFF.

This chain joins TRBV6-5 and TRBJ2-4; no firm D call. Trimming removed 0 bases from V and 0 bases from J, with 9 bases in between. The CDR3 covers 16 residues. Germline V gives CDR1 MNHEY, CDR2 SVGAGI. CDR3 sequence reads: CASSYSVPIAKNIQYF. In nucleotides, the CDR3 is TGTGCCAGCAGTTACTCCGTCCCTATAGCCAAAAACATTCAGTACTTC.

The chain links TRBV7-2 to TRBJ1-5; D may be TRBD1 (6 bases). Germline loops: CDR1 SGHTA, CDR2 FQGNSA. Deletions cut 1 base from V and 4 bases from J, with 14 bases between. CDR3 length: 16 amino acids. The CDR3 loop is CASSLVGGPANQPQHF. CDR3 bases: TGTGCCAGCAGCTTAGTCGGGGGGCCGGCAAATCAGCCCCAGCATTTT.

The rearrangement joins TRBV27 to TRBJ1-6; TRBD1 matches at 7 bases. CDR1 and CDR2 from the germline V gene are MNHEY and SMNVEV (reference sequence). Losses at the gene ends were 5 bases for V and 7 bases for J; bases not matched to a gene: 14. The CDR3 has 17 residues. CDR3 loop: CASSHNKLTGTNSPLHF. In nucleotides, the CDR3 is TGTGCCAGCAGTCACAACAAGTTGACAGGGACCAATTCACCCCTCCACTTT.

The chain carries TRBV19 and TRBJ1-3; 7 nucleotides line up with TRBD1. The CDR3 sequence is 16 residues long. With V trimmed by 9 bases and J by 0 bases, 11 bases remained unmatched. The germline V gene has CDR1 LNHDA and CDR2 SQIVND (reference sequence). The CDR3 reads CASPTDRPVSGNTIYF. The CDR3 nucleotides are TGTGCCAGCCCGACGGACAGGCCAGTCTCTGGAAACACCATATATTTT.

V is TRBV9 and J is TRBJ2-2; D gene ambiguous. Germline-derived CDR1 and CDR2 are SGDLS and YYNGEE. This CDR3 has 14 residues. V lost 4 bases, J lost 4 bases, and 11 bases lay in between. The CDR3 sequence: CASSREYGTGELFF. CDR3 nucleotide sequence: TGTGCCAGCAGCCGTGAGTATGGCACCGGGGAGCTGTTTTTT.

This sequence joins TRBV7-2 and TRBJ1-1; no clear D. Germline values: CDR1 SGHTA, CDR2 FQGNSA. The CDR3 covers 15 residues. Trimming removed 5 bases from V and 4 bases from J, with 17 bases in between. As DNA, the CDR3 is TGTGCCAGCAGCAACCCGGGAATTTTCAGCACTGAAGCTTTCTTT. Translation gives CASSNPGIFSTEAFF.

DNA of the CDR3: TGTGCCAGCAATCTAGCGGGGGCGAACACCGGGGAGCTGTTTTTT. Translating gives CASNLAGANTGELFF. The rearrangement joins TRBV2 to TRBJ2-2; 10 nucleotides agree with TRBD2. Unmatched junction bases numbered 2, after V lost 7 bases and J lost 0 bases. The length of the CDR3 is 15 residues. Looked up from germline, CDR1 is SNHLY and CDR2 is FYNNEI.

The gene calls are TRBV7-9 and TRBJ2-5; 11 bases line up with TRBD2. Trimming removed 0 bases from V and 5 bases from J; junction bases left unmatched: 8. Germline lookup yields CDR1 SEHNR and CDR2 FQNEAQ (reference sequence). The CDR3 sequence is 17 residues long. The CDR3 DNA follows: TGTGCCAGCAGCTTAGCCCTAGCGGGGGGCGTAAGGGAGACCCAGTACTTC. This encodes CASSLALAGGVRETQYF.

This chain uses TRBV5-3 with TRBJ1-1, with D perhaps TRBD1 (5 bases). TRBV5-3 is reported as an ORF; its role is uncertain. Trimming cost V 4 bases and J 4 bases, with 17 bases left between them. This CDR3 has 15 residues. The CDR3 loop reads CARSRKVGEVTEAFF. The CDR3 nucleotides read TGTGCCAGAAGCAGGAAGGTGGGGGAGGTCACTGAAGCTTTCTTT.

The chain carries TRBV18 and TRBJ2-3; TRBD1 aligns across 10 bases. V shed 5 bases, J shed 3 bases, and the junction held 8 bases outside the gene matches. Germline CDR1 is KGHSH and CDR2 is LQKENI. The CDR3 covers 16 residues. CDR3 amino acids: CASSKAGTGVTDTQYF. The CDR3, as DNA: TGTGCCAGCTCAAAGGCCGGGACAGGGGTAACAGATACGCAGTATTTT.

The CDR3, as DNA: TGTGCCAGCATGACTAGCGGGGGTGACGAGCAGTACTTC. It encodes CASMTSGGDEQYF. The gene calls are TRBV5-5 and TRBJ2-7, with 12 nucleotides matching TRBD2. The CDR3 is 13 amino acids. The germline gives CDR1 SGHKS, CDR2 YYEKEE (reference sequence). Trimming removed 6 bases from V and 5 bases from J; junction bases left unmatched: 3.

The chain has TRBV11-2 and TRBJ2-7; no clear D gene. Germline V CDR1 and CDR2: SGHAT, FQNNGV. The CDR3 contains 14 residues. V gave up 1 base and J gave up 9 bases, with 16 bases separating them. The CDR3 DNA follows: TGTGCCAGCAGCTTAGGGGTAGCCCTAGTAGGGCAGTACTTC. Its translation: CASSLGVALVGQYF.

The chain links TRBV30 to TRBJ2-1; 14 bases line up with TRBD2. The germline V gene encodes CDR1 GTSNPN and CDR2 SVGIG (reference sequence). CDR3 size: 14 residues. Germline trimming cut 6 bases from V and 3 bases from J; bases unmatched to any gene: 1. In DNA, the CDR3 is TGTGCCTGCGGGACTAGCGGGAGCTACAATGAGCAGTTCTTC. Translation: CACGTSGSYNEQFF.

The chain joins TRBV9 to TRBJ1-2; D may be TRBD1 (6 bases). Trimming removed 5 bases from V and 1 base from J, with 15 bases in between. Per the germline V gene, CDR1 is SGDLS and CDR2 is YYNGEE. The CDR3 is 15 residues long. The CDR3 loop reads CASSSGTLLNYGYTF. For the CDR3, the DNA is TGTGCCAGCAGTTCCGGGACACTACTTAACTATGGCTACACCTTC.

The genes are TRBV27 and TRBJ2-7; 13 bases map to TRBD2. V shed 5 bases and J 4 bases; nucleotides not matched to a gene: 8. The CDR3 runs 16 residues. Germline V CDR1 and CDR2: MNHEY, SMNVEV (reference sequence). CDR3 residues: CASSKRTSGRNYEQYF. CDR3 in DNA: TGTGCCAGCAGTAAGAGGACTAGCGGGAGAAATTACGAGCAGTACTTC.